What follows is one T cell receptor beta chain and its context. Its ends do not fully match the called genes, so a read error is possible. The identical CDR3 is also encoded by other nucleotide sequences in the sample. Primers: 60 Vbeta forward and 13 Jbeta reverse. This table comes from immunoSEQ multiplex PCR, and its TCRdb copy is limited to in-frame clones, with some not included. Its table records about 52,000 clones. Every donor was a healthy person donating bone marrow. Germline V gene sequence: CDR1 SGHVS, CDR2 FNYEAQ. This CDR3 region has 14 residues. The data derive from a study of cytomegalovirus exposure and HLA in healthy donors. For the study at large: An early release of data contained approximately 80 million unique TCRs, which came from HLA-typed donors.

This sequence originates from a woman aged 55-70 years in good health and CMV-seropositive. Input material: PBMCs. The J gene is TRBJ1-6, the V gene TRBV7-6, with D maybe TRBD1 (6 bases). This CDR3 is CASSLVTQGSPLHF. CDR3 in DNA: TGTGCCAGCAGCTTAGTTACTCAGGGGTCACCCCTACACTTT. The full variable domain, in which reference TRBV7-6 and TRBJ1-6 provide the parts outside the CDR3, is GAGVSQSPRYKVTKRGQDVALRCDPISGHVSLYWYRQALGQGPEFLTYFNYEAQQDKSGLPNDRFSAERPEGSISTLTIQRTEQRDSAMYRCASSLVTQGSPLHFGNGTRLTVT.